Listed below are T cell receptor beta chains from one sample, sequenced in a study of control samples from healthy donors and cancer patients. Produced via immunoSEQ multiplex PCR; TCRdb's table is partial and in-frame only. The profile shows 70,000 to 80,000 clones, around four fifths of them singletons. The specimen sequenced was blood. These receptors all stem from a man in his fifties in good health. CDR3s include the opening cysteine and the closing phenylalanine or tryptophan. A D gene is named only where the DNA matches it firmly.

d_call | v_call | cdr3_aa
- | TRBV7-9 | CASSFSRRPNTEAFF
- | TRBV5-1 | CASSLDPFGQNTDTQYF
TRBD1 | TRBV18 | CASSPAGQGNTEAFF
- | TRBV3-1/TRBV3-2 | CASSFSEGTRGYTF
- | TRBV11-3 | CASSLNGAGELFF
TRBD2 | TRBV4-1 | CASRPIAGVYEQYF
- | TRBV28 | CASSLVGFTYEQYF
- | TRBV21-1 | CASSRSTGEGEKLFF
- | TRBV21-1 | CASSKAPSSYNEQFF
TRBD2 | TRBV3-1/TRBV3-2 | CASSTPNPLQGGWTDTQYF
- | TRBV7-2 | CASTTRLGGAVDTQYF